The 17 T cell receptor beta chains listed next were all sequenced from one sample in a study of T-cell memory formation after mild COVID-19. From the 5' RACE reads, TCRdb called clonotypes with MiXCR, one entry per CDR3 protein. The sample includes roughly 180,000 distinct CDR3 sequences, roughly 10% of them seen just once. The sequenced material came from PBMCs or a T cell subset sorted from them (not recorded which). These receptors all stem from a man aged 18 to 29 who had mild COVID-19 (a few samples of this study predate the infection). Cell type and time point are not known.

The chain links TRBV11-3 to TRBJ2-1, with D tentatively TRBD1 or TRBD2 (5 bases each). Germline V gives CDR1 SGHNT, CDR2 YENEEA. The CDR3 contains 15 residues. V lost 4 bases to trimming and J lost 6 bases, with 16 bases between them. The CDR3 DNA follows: TGTGCCAGCAGCTCCGGACACCCCGGAGGCAATGAGCAGTTCTTC. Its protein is CASSSGHPGGNEQFF. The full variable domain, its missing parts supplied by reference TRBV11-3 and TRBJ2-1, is EAGVVQSPRYKIIEKKQPVAFWCNPISGHNTLYWYLQNLGQGPELLIRYENEEAVDDSQLPKDRFSAERLKGVDSTLKIQPAELGDSAVYLCASSSGHPGGNEQFFGPGTRLTVL.

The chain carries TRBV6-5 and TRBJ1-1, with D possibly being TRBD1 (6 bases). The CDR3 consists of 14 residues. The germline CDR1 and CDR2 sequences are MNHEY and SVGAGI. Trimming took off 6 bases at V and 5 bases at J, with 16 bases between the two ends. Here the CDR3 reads CASSEGVGQTEAFF. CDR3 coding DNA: TGTGCCAGCAGCGAAGGTGTAGGACAGACTGAAGCTTTCTTT.

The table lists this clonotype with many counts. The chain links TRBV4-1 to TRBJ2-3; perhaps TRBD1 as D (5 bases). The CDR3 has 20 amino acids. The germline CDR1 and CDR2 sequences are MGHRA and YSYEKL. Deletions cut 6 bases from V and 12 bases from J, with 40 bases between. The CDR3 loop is CASRLTPPTRIQGGPDAQYF. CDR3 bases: TGCGCCAGCAGACTAACCCCCCCGACGCGGATCCAGGGTGGCCCAGATGCCCAGTATTTT.

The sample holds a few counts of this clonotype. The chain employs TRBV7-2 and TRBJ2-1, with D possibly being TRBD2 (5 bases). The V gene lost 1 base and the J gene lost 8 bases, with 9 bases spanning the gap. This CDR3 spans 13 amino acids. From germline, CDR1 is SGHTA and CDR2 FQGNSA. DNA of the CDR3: TGTGCCAGCAGCTTAGAACCGGGGTATGAGCAGTTCTTC. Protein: CASSLEPGYEQFF.

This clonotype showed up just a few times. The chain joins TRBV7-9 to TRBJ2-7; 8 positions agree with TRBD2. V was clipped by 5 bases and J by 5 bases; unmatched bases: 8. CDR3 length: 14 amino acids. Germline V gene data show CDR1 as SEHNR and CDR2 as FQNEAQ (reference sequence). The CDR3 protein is CASSGTGGGHEQYV. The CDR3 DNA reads TGTGCCAGCAGCGGTACCGGGGGGGGCCACGAGCAGTACGTC.

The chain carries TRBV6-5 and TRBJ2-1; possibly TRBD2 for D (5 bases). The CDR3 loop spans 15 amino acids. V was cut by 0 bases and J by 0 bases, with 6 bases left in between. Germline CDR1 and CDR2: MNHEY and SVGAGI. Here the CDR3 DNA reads TGTGCCAGCAGTTACTCAGGGAGCTCCTACAATGAGCAGTTCTTC. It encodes CASSYSGSSYNEQFF.

The chain's CDR3 is CATSRGGNQPQHF. The CDR3 DNA sequence: TGTGCCACCAGCAGAGGAGGGAATCAGCCCCAGCATTTT. This chain uses TRBV15 with TRBJ1-5; D not resolved. CDR1 is LNHNV and CDR2 is YYDKDF in the germline V gene (reference sequence). The V end lost 1 base, the J end lost 4 bases, and 5 bases lay between the germline ends. The CDR3 is 13 amino acids.

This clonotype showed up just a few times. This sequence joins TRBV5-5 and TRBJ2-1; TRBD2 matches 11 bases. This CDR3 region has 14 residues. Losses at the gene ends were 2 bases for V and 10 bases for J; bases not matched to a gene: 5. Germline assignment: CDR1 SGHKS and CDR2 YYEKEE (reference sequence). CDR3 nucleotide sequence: TGTGCCAGCAGCTTACTAGCGGGGGAATTCGAGCAGTTCTTC. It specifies CASSLLAGEFEQFF.

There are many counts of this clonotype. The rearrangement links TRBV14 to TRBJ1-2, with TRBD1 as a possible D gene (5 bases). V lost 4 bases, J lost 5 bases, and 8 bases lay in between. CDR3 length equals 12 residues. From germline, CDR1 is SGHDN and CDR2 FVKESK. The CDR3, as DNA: TGTGCCAGCAGCCGGGGGTCATATGGCTACACCTTC. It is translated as CASSRGSYGYTF.

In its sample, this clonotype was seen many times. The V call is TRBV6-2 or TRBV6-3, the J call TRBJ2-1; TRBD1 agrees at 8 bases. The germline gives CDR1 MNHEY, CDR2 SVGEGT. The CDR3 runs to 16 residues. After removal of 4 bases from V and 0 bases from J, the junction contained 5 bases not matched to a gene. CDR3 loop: CASSSRTGRSYNEQFF. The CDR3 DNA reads TGTGCCAGCAGTTCCAGGACAGGGCGCTCCTACAATGAGCAGTTCTTC.

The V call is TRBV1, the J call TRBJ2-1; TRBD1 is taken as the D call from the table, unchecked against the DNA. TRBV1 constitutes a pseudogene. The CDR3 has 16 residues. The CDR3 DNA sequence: TGCACCAGCAGCCCTGGGGGGGGCGTGGGTAGCAATGAGCAGTTCTTC. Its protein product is CTSSPGGGVGSNEQFF.

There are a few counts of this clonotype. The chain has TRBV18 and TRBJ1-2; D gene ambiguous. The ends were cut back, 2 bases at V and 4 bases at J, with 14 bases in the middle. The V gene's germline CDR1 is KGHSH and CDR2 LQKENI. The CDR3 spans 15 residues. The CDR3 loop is CASSPVPDRTYGYTF. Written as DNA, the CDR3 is TGTGCCAGCTCACCAGTCCCTGACCGAACCTATGGCTACACCTTC. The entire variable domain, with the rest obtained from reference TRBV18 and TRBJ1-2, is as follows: NAGVMQNPRHLVRRRGQEARLRCSPMKGHSHVYWYRQLPEEGLKFMVYLQKENIIDESGMPKERFSAEFPKEGPSILRIQQVVRGDSAAYFCASSPVPDRTYGYTFGSGTRLTVV.

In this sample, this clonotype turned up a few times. The CDR3 is CASSSGGTGTSYEQYV. CDR3 bases: TGTGCCAGCAGTTCCGGTGGGACAGGGACCTCCTACGAGCAGTACGTC. The chain links TRBV28 to TRBJ2-7, with 9 nucleotides matching TRBD1. The V and J ends lost 4 bases and 0 bases, in that order; junction bases with no gene match: 7. This CDR3 has 16 amino acids. Germline CDR1 MDHEN, CDR2 SYDVKM.

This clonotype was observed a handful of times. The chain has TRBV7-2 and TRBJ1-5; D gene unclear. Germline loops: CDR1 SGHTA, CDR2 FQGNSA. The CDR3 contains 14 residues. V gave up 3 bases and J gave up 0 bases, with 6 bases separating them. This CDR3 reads CASSLVGSNQPQHF. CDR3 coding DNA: TGTGCCAGCAGCTTGGTGGGTAGCAATCAGCCCCAGCATTTT.

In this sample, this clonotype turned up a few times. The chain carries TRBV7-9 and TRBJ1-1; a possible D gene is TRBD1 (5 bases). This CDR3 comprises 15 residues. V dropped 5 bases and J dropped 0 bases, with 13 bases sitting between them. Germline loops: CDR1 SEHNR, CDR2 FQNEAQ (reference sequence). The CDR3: CASSPGSLMNTEAFF. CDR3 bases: TGTGCCAGCAGCCCAGGGAGTCTCATGAACACTGAAGCTTTCTTT.

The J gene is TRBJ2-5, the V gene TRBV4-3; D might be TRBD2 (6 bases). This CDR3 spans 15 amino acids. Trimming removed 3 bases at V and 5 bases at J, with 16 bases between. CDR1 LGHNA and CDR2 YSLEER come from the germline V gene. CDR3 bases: TGCGCCAGCAGCCAGGGGGTCCTAGCGAGCGAGACCCAGTACTTC. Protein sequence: CASSQGVLASETQYF.

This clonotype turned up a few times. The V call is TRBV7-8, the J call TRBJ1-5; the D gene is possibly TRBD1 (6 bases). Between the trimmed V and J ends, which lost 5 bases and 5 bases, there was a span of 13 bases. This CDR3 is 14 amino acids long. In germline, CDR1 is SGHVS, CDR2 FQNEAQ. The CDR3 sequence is CASSRSRGDQPQHF. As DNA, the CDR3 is TGTGCCAGCAGCCGTTCGAGGGGGGATCAGCCCCAGCATTTT.